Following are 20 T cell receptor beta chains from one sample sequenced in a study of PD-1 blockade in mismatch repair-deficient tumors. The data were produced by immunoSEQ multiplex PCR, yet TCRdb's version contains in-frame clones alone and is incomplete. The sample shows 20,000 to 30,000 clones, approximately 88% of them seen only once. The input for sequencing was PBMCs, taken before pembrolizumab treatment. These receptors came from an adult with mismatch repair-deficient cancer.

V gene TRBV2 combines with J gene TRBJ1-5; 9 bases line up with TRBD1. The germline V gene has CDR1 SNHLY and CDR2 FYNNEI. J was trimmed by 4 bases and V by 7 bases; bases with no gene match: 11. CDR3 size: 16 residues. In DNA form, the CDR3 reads TGTGCCAGCACTCAATCAGGGGGGACAGGGAATCAGCCCCAGCATTTT. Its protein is CASTQSGGTGNQPQHF.

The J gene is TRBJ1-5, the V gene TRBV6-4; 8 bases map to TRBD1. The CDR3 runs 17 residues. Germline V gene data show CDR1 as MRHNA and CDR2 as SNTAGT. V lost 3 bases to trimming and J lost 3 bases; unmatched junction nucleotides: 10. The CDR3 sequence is CASSERTGTPDNQPQHF. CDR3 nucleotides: TGTGCCAGCAGTGAACGGACAGGGACTCCCGACAATCAGCCCCAGCATTTT.

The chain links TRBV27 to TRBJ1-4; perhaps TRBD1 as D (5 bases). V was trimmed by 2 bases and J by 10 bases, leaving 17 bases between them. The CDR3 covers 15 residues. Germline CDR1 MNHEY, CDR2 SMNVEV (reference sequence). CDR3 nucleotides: TGTGCCAGCAGTTTAGGATTGTCCCAGGGCGGAAAACTGTTTTTT. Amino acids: CASSLGLSQGGKLFF. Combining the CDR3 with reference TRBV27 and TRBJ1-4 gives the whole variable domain EAQVTQNPRYLITVTGKKLTVTCSQNMNHEYMSWYRQDPGLGLRQIYYSMNVEVTDKGDVPEGYKVSRKEKRNFPLILESPSPNQTSLYFCASSLGLSQGGKLFFGSGTQLSVL.

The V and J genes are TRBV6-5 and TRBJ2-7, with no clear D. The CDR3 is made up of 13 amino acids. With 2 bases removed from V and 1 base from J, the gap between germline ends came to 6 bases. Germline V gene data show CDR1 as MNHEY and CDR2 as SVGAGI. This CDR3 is CASSYLSSYEQYF. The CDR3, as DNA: TGTGCCAGCAGTTACCTTTCTTCCTACGAGCAGTACTTC.

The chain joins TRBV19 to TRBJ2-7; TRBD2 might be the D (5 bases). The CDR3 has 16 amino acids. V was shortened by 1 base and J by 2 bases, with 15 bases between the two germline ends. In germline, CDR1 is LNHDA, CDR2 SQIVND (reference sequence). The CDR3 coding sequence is TGTGCCAGTAGTATAGTCTCGGCTAGGGAGCCCTACGAGCAGTACTTC. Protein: CASSIVSAREPYEQYF.

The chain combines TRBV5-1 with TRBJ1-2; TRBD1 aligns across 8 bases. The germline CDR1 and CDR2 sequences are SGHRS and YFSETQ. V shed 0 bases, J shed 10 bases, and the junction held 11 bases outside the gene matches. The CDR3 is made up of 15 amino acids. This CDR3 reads CASSLGARGQNDYTF. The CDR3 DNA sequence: TGCGCCAGCAGCTTGGGGGCCAGGGGGCAGAACGACTACACCTTC.

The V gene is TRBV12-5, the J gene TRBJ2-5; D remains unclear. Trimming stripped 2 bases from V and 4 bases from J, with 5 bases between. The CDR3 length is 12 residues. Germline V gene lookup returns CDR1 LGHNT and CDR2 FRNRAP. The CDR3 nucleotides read TGTGCTAGTGGTTTGTCTCCAGAGACCCAGTACTTC. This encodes CASGLSPETQYF.

CDR3 sequence: CASKTGGAGLTEQYF. In nucleotides, the CDR3 is TGTGCCAGCAAAACAGGGGGGGCGGGACTTACCGAGCAGTACTTC. The chain joins TRBV6-1 to TRBJ2-7, with TRBD1 as a possible D gene (8 bases). The CDR3 spans 15 residues. Germline assignment: CDR1 MNHNS and CDR2 SASEGT. The V end was cut by 7 bases, the J end by 6 bases, with 22 bases between.

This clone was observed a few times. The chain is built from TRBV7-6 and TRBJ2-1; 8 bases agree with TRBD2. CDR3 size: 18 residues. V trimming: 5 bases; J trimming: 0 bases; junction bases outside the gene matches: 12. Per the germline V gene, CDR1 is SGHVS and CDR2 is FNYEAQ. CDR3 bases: TGTGCCAGCAGCCCATTGGCGGGAGGCCCTCTCTCCTACAATGAGCAGTTCTTC. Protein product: CASSPLAGGPLSYNEQFF.

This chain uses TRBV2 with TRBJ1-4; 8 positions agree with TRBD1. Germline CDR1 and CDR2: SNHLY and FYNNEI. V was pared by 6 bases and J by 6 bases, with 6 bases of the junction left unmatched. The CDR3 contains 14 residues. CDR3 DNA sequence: TGTGCCAGCAGGAAAGAGACAGGGGATGAAAAACTGTTTTTT. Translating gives CASRKETGDEKLFF.

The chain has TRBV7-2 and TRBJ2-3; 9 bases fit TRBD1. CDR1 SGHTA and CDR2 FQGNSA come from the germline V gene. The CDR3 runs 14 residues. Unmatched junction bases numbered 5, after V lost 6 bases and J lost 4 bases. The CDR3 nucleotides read TGTGCCAGCAGATTACAGGGGGCGGCAGATACGCAGTATTTT. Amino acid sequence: CASRLQGAADTQYF. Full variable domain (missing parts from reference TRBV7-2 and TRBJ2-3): GAGVSQSPSNKVTEKGKDVELRCDPISGHTALYWYRQSLGQGLEFLIYFQGNSAPDKSGLPSDRFSAERTGGSVSTLTIQRTQQEDSAVYLCASRLQGAADTQYFGPGTRLTVL.

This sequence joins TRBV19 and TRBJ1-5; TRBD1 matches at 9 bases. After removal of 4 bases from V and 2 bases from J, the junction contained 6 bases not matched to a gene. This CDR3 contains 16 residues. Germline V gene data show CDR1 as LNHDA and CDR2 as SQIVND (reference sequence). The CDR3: CASSKGQGVGNQPQHF. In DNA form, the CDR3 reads TGTGCCAGTAGTAAGGGACAGGGTGTTGGCAATCAGCCCCAGCATTTT.

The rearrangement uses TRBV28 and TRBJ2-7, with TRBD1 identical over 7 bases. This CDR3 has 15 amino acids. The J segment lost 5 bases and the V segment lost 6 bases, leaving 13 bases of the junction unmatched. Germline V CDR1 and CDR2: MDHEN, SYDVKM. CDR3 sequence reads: CASSTPGPTGDEQYF. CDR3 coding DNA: TGTGCCAGCAGCACCCCGGGGCCTACAGGGGACGAGCAGTACTTC.

This chain's CDR3 is CASSPGQGYGYTF. In DNA, the CDR3 is TGTGCCAGCAGCCCGGGACAGGGTTATGGCTACACCTTC. The chain is built from TRBV7-9 and TRBJ1-2; TRBD1 matches 9 bases. CDR1 and CDR2 from the germline V gene are SEHNR and FQNEAQ (reference sequence). The V segment lost 5 bases and the J segment 5 bases; nucleotides outside the gene matches: 3. The CDR3 loop spans 13 amino acids.

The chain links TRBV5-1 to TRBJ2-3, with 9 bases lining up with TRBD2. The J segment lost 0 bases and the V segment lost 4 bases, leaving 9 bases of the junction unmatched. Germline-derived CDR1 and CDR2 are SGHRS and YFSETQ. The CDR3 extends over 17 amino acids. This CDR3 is CASSHRLADASTDTQYF. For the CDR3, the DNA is TGCGCCAGCAGCCACAGACTAGCGGATGCTAGCACAGATACGCAGTATTTT.

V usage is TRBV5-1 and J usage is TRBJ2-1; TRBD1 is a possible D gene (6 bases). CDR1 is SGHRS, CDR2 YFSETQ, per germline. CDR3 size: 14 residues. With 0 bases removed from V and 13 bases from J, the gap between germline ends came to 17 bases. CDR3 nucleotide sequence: TGCGCCAGCAGCTTGGTGGCACAGGGAGCGACACAGTTCTTC. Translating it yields CASSLVAQGATQFF. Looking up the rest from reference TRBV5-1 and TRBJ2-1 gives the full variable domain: KAGVTQTPRYLIKTRGQQVTLSCSPISGHRSVSWYQQTPGQGLQFLFEYFSETQRNKGNFPGRFSGRQFSNSRSEMNVSTLELGDSALYLCASSLVAQGATQFFGPGTRLTVL.

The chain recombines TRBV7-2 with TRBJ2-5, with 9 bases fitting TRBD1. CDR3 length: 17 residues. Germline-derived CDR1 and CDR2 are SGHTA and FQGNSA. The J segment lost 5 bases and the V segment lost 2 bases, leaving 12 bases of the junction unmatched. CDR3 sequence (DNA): TGTGCCAGCAGCTTACCCTTCGGGACAGGGTCGTTGGAGACCCAGTACTTC. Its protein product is CASSLPFGTGSLETQYF.

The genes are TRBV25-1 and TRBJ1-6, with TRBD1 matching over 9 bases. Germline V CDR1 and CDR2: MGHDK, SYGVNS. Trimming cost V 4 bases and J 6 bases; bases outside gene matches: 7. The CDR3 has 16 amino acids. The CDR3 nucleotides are TGTGCCAGCAGTGCGGACAGGGGAGAAGTTAATTCACCCCTCCACTTT. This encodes CASSADRGEVNSPLHF.

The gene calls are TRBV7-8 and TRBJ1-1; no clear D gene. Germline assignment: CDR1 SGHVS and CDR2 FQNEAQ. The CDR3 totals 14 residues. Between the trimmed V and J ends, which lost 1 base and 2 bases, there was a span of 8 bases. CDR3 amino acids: CASSLGQINTEAFF. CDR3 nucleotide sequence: TGTGCCAGCAGCTTAGGGCAGATTAACACTGAAGCTTTCTTT.

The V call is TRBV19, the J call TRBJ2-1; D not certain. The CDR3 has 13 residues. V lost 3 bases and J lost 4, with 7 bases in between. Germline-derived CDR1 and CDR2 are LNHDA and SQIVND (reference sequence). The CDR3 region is CASSIPPYNEQFF. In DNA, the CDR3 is TGTGCCAGTAGTATCCCCCCTTACAATGAGCAGTTCTTC.